This record concerns one T cell receptor beta chain sequence. The assay was immunoSEQ multiplex PCR, and TCRdb's table has in-frame clones only and misses some. The table includes around 93,000 clones, roughly 89% detected once. The data originate from a study of blood T cell repertoires in COVID-19. Looking at the study overall: Acute-phase and convalescent COVID-19 samples originated in the United States, Italy and Spain. In each case, the material was cDNA or gDNA derived from T cells, B-cell-depleted T cells, or PBMCs.

This CDR3 is built from 16 residues. J was trimmed by 9 bases and V by 1 base; bases with no gene match: 9. Per the germline V gene, CDR1 is LGHDT and CDR2 is YNNKEL (reference sequence). The source of this sequence is a human donor in a cohort sampled during active COVID-19. The V call is TRBV3-1 (or the pseudogene TRBV3-2), the J call TRBJ1-6; 7 bases are shared with TRBD1. Sequenced: peripheral blood. The chain's CDR3 is CASSQGVQGSGSPLHF. The DNA of the CDR3 is TGTGCCAGCAGCCAAGGTGTACAGGGGTCTGGTTCACCCCTCCACTTT.